Listed here are 14 T cell receptor beta chains from one sample, sequenced in a study of T cells in Graves' hyperthyroidism and ophthalmopathy. What was amplified from RNA transcripts were TCR beta CDR3 regions. Using the HTBI primer set, a first-round RT-PCR was run on the TCR CDR3. TCRdb re-derived calls from the multiplex PCR reads in MiXCR, one entry per CDR3 protein. The sample yields some 270,000 distinct CDR3 sequences, roughly 14% seen once. The sequenced sample was blood. All receptors come from a woman aged 30 to 39 with Graves' hyperthyroidism that later progressed to Graves' ophthalmopathy.

Of note for this clonotype: A junction end diverges from the germline sequence, so it may reflect a read error. V usage is TRBV5-1 and J usage is TRBJ1-2, with a possible D match to TRBD1 (6 bases). Germline-derived CDR1 and CDR2 are SGHRS and YFSETQ. The CDR3 covers 13 residues. CDR3 in amino acids: CAGSLGGHYGYTF. In DNA form, the CDR3 reads TGCGCCGGCAGCTTGGGGGGGCACTATGGCTACACCTTC. Complete variable domain (other parts from reference TRBV5-1 and TRBJ1-2): KAGVTQTPRYLIKTRGQQVTLSCSPISGHRSVSWYQQTPGQGLQFLFEYFSETQRNKGNFPGRFSGRQFSNSRSEMNVSTLELGDSALYLCAGSLGGHYGYTFGSGTRLTVV.

The table lists this clonotype with many counts. This chain uses TRBV20-1 with TRBJ2-1; D is perhaps TRBD1 or TRBD2 (7 bases each). The germline V gene has CDR1 DFQATT and CDR2 SNEGSKA (reference sequence). There are 21 residues in the CDR3. The V end lost 2 bases, the J end lost 2 bases, and 31 bases lay between the germline ends. In DNA, the CDR3 is TGCAGTGCTAGAACTCAGGGGGGGCTAGCCCCAATGACAGCCCCCTACAATGAGCAGTTCTTC. Residues: CSARTQGGLAPMTAPYNEQFF.

This clonotype was counted many times. The chain is built from TRBV7-9 and TRBJ2-5; 7 nucleotides agree with TRBD2. V was pared by 5 bases and J by 0 bases, with 3 bases of the junction left unmatched. Germline CDR1 SEHNR, CDR2 FQNEAQ (reference sequence). This CDR3 contains 14 residues. For the CDR3, the DNA is TGTGCCAGCAGCGTCAGCGGGAACCAAGAGACCCAGTACTTC. Its translation is CASSVSGNQETQYF.

This clonotype was counted ten times or more. The chain couples TRBV9 to TRBJ2-3, with 9 bases identical to TRBD2. The trim removed 0 bases at V and 0 bases at J, leaving 8 bases unmatched. Germline V lookup: CDR1 SGDLS, CDR2 YYNGEE. The CDR3 loop spans 18 amino acids. The DNA for the CDR3 is TGTGCCAGCAGCGTAGCGTCTAGCGGGATATCGAGCACAGATACGCAGTATTTT. Amino acid sequence: CASSVASSGISSTDTQYF.

This clonotype has ten or more counts. The rearrangement uses TRBV28 and TRBJ2-7; TRBD1 agrees at 7 bases. Germline-derived CDR1 and CDR2 are MDHEN and SYDVKM. The CDR3 has 14 amino acids. V shed 7 bases and J 4 bases; nucleotides not matched to a gene: 10. Here the CDR3 DNA reads TGTGCCAGCACCCCCGGGACAGCTTCGTACGAGCAGTACTTC. This translates into CASTPGTASYEQYF.

To note about this clonotype: This sequence may be a read error, since a much larger clone differs from it by one base. This chain uses TRBV4-2 with TRBJ2-5, with TRBD2 identical over 9 bases. The CDR3 consists of 16 residues. Per the germline V gene, CDR1 is LGHNA and CDR2 is YNFKEQ. The V and J ends lost 4 bases and 2 bases, in that order; junction bases with no gene match: 8. The CDR3 region is CASSLSGTSTQETQYF. CDR3 nucleotide sequence: TGTGCCAGCAGCCTTTCCGGGACTAGCACACAAGAGACCCAGTACTTC.

This clonotype was observed many times. One end of the junction varies from germline; a read error may be responsible. This chain connects TRBV28 to TRBJ2-7, with D perhaps given as TRBD1 or TRBD2 (5 bases each). Germline values: CDR1 MDHEN, CDR2 SYDVKM. This CDR3 comprises 15 residues. The CDR3 spells CASSTGTSGSYGQYF. The CDR3 DNA is TGTGCCAGCAGTACCGGGACCTCCGGATCGTACGGGCAGTACTTC.

The chain combines TRBV6-1 with TRBJ2-3; 7 positions agree with TRBD2. The J segment lost 0 bases and the V segment lost 6 bases, leaving 9 bases of the junction unmatched. CDR1 MNHNS and CDR2 SASEGT come from the germline V gene. The CDR3 totals 16 residues. The CDR3 protein is CASSRGGSGSTDTQYF. CDR3 nucleotides: TGTGCCAGCAGCCGCGGGGGAAGCGGGAGCACAGATACGCAGTATTTT.

This chain uses TRBV9 with TRBJ2-1; tentatively, D is TRBD2 (6 bases). Trimming cost V 3 bases and J 9 bases, with 31 bases left between them. The CDR3 sequence is 19 residues long. Germline-derived CDR1 and CDR2 are SGDLS and YYNGEE. The CDR3 DNA sequence: TGTGCCAGCAGCGGCCGGGACTCGGGGTCGGGGGTGGGCCCCAGTGAGCAGTTCTTC. This gives the protein CASSGRDSGSGVGPSEQFF. The full variable domain, its missing parts supplied by reference TRBV9 and TRBJ2-1, is DSGVTQTPKHLITATGQRVTLRCSPRSGDLSVYWYQQSLDQGLQFLIQYYNGEERAKGNILERFSAQQFPDLHSELNLSSLELGDSALYFCASSGRDSGSGVGPSEQFFGPGTRLTVL.

This clonotype was recorded at least ten times. The chain carries TRBV27 and TRBJ2-7, with D perhaps matching TRBD1 (6 bases). This CDR3 has 16 residues. Deletions cut 5 bases from V and 2 bases from J, with 19 bases between. The germline V gene has CDR1 MNHEY and CDR2 SMNVEV (reference sequence). CDR3 protein: CASSPPRAGVPYEQYF. The CDR3 DNA follows: TGTGCCAGCAGTCCCCCCCGGGCAGGGGTTCCCTACGAGCAGTACTTC.

This clonotype was seen at least ten times. CDR3 sequence reads: CASSLGAVEQFF. The CDR3 DNA sequence: TGTGCCAGCAGCTTGGGGGCGGTTGAGCAGTTCTTC. The V and J genes are TRBV7-8 and TRBJ2-1; tentative D call: TRBD1 (6 bases). Germline V gene data show CDR1 as SGHVS and CDR2 as FQNEAQ. The CDR3 is 12 residues long. Trimming removed 3 bases from V and 9 bases from J, with 9 bases in between. Full variable domain (missing parts from reference TRBV7-8 and TRBJ2-1): GAGVSQSPRYKVAKRGQDVALRCDPISGHVSLFWYQQALGQGPEFLTYFQNEAQLDKSGLPSDRFFAERPEGSVSTLKIQRTQQEDSAVYLCASSLGAVEQFFGPGTRLTVL.

This clonotype was observed many times. The chain is built from TRBV6-1 and TRBJ1-3; D not certain. In germline, CDR1 is MNHNS, CDR2 SASEGT. The ends were cut back, 5 bases at V and 4 bases at J, with 18 bases in the middle. This CDR3 comprises 16 residues. CDR3 sequence reads: CASSLTRTARGNTIYF. Here the CDR3 DNA reads TGTGCCAGCAGTTTAACTCGGACGGCCAGGGGAAACACCATATATTTT.

This clonotype was found many times. V usage is TRBV6-2 or TRBV6-3 and J usage is TRBJ2-3; 14 nucleotides line up with TRBD2. J was trimmed by 4 bases and V by 7 bases; bases with no gene match: 4. Germline V gene sequence: CDR1 MNHEY, CDR2 SVGEGT. The CDR3 sequence is 15 residues long. CDR3 bases: TGTGCCAGCATCGGGACTAGCGGGAGTGCAGATACGCAGTATTTT. Translation: CASIGTSGSADTQYF.

The chain couples TRBV7-2 to TRBJ2-7; D is perhaps TRBD1 (5 bases). V shed 1 base and J shed 0 bases, with 19 bases lying between them. This CDR3 has 18 amino acids. Germline V gives CDR1 SGHTA, CDR2 FQGNSA. CDR3 residues: CASSLGWIGAGPSYEQYF. CDR3 in DNA: TGTGCCAGCAGCTTAGGCTGGATTGGGGCCGGTCCCTCCTACGAGCAGTACTTC.